These 8 T cell receptor beta chains came from one sample sequenced in a study of blood T cells in healthy people across ages. With a J-beta primer mix and a sample-barcoded 5' primer, a second PCR ran roughly 6 to 11 cycles. TCRdb re-called the 5' RACE reads through MiXCR, storing one row per CDR3 protein. The table shows 1,500,000 or so distinct CDR3 sequences, with almost 60% occurring only once. The material sequenced was blood. These receptors were taken from a young man in good health.

V and J are TRBV7-2 and TRBJ1-6; D ambiguous. This CDR3 comprises 13 residues. The V end was cut by 6 bases, the J end by 7 bases, with 10 bases between. Looked up from germline, CDR1 is SGHTA and CDR2 is FQGNSA. CDR3 bases: TGTGCCAGCAGGCGGGCGACGAATTCACCCCTCCACTTT. This sequence encodes CASRRATNSPLHF.

The rearrangement joins TRBV12-3 or TRBV12-4 to TRBJ1-5, with D possibly TRBD1 on 5 matching bases. V lost 8 bases and J 2 bases, leaving 13 bases between the germline ends. The CDR3 sequence is 14 residues long. DNA of the CDR3: TGTGCCAGCGGACGTGACAGCGGCAATCAGCCCCAGCATTTT. Its protein product is CASGRDSGNQPQHF.

The genes are TRBV6-6 and TRBJ2-7; 9 nucleotides agree with TRBD1. V lost 6 bases to trimming and J lost 2 bases; unmatched junction nucleotides: 8. This CDR3 contains 15 residues. The V gene's germline CDR1 is MNHNY and CDR2 SVGAGI (reference sequence). The CDR3 coding sequence is TGTGCCAGCAGAACCCAGGGACAGGGAGCCTACGAGCAGTACTTC. As protein: CASRTQGQGAYEQYF.

The chain couples TRBV3-1 to TRBJ2-5; D ambiguous. With the DNA end fitting TRBJ2-7 better, the J assignment may be wrong. The CDR3 runs 14 residues. Germline CDR1 and CDR2: LGHDT and YNNKEL (reference sequence). Written as DNA, the CDR3 is TGTGCCAGCAGCCAAGATAAGGGTATAGGCGAGCAGTACTTC. Translated: CASSQDKGIGEQYF.

The chain carries TRBV11-1 and TRBJ1-4; D gene unclear. Germline lookup yields CDR1 SGHAT and CDR2 FQDESV (reference sequence). The CDR3 length is 13 residues. Trimming removed 5 bases from V and 10 bases from J, with 14 bases in between. CDR3 in amino acids: CASSLDLLGKLFF. In nucleotides, the CDR3 is TGTGCCAGCAGCCTCGACTTACTAGGAAAACTGTTTTTT.

This CDR3 is CASSTRMPTDTQYF. The CDR3 DNA sequence: TGTGCCAGCAGTACCAGGATGCCCACAGATACGCAGTATTTT. This sequence joins TRBV28 and TRBJ2-3; D is uncertain. The length of the CDR3 is 14 residues. Trimming cost V 5 bases and J 2 bases, with 11 bases left between them. Germline CDR1 reads MDHEN; CDR2 reads SYDVKM.

As DNA, the CDR3 is TGTGCCAGCAGCCCCTCGACAGGGAATCAGCCCCAGCATTTT. Its protein product is CASSPSTGNQPQHF. The rearrangement uses TRBV7-9 and TRBJ1-5; 7 bases fit TRBD1. The V gene's germline CDR1 is SEHNR and CDR2 FQNEAQ (reference sequence). The CDR3 is made up of 14 amino acids. With V trimmed by 5 bases and J by 4 bases, 5 bases remained unmatched.

This clonotype was observed a handful of times. The chain uses TRBV3-1 and TRBJ1-2, with D unclear. V lost 3 bases and J 8 bases, leaving 13 bases between the germline ends. The CDR3 consists of 13 residues. Germline CDR1 reads LGHDT; CDR2 reads YNNKEL (reference sequence). The CDR3: CASSQLQFYGYTF. CDR3 nucleotide sequence: TGTGCCAGCAGCCAGTTACAGTTCTACGGCTACACCTTC.